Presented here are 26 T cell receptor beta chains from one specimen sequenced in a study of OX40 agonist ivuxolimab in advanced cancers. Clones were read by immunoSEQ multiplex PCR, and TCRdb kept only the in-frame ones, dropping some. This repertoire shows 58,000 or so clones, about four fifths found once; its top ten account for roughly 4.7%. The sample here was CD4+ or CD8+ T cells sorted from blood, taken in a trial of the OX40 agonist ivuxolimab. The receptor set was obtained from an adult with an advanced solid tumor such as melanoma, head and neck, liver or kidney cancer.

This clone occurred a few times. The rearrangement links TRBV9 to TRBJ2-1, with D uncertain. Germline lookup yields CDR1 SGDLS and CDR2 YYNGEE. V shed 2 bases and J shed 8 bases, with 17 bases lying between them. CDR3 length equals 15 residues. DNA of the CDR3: TGTGCCAGCAGCGTCGCGTCTACCCGGGCCCATGAGCAGTTCTTC. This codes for CASSVASTRAHEQFF.

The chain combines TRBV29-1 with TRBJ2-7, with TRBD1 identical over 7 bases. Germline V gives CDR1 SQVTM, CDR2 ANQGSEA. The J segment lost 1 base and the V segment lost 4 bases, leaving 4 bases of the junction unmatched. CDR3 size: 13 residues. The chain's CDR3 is CSVGKTGSYEQYF. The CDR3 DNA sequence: TGCAGCGTTGGCAAGACAGGGTCCTACGAGCAGTACTTC.

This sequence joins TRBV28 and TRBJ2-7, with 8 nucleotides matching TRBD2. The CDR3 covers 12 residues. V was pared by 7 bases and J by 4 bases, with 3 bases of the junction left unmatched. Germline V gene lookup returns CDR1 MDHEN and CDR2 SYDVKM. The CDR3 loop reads CASTSGSYEQYF. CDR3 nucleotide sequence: TGTGCCAGCACCAGCGGGAGTTACGAGCAGTACTTC.

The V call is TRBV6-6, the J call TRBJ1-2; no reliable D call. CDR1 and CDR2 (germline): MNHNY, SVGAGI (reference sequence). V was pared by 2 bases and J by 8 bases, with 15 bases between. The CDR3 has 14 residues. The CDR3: CASSYEGRNRGYTF. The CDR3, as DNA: TGTGCCAGCAGTTACGAAGGGCGTAATAGGGGCTACACCTTC.

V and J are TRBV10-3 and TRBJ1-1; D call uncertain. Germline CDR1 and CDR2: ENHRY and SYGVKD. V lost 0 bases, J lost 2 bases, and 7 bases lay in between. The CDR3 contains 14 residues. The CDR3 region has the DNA TGTGCCATCAGTGAGTCGTCAGAAAACACTGAAGCTTTCTTT. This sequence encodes CAISESSENTEAFF.

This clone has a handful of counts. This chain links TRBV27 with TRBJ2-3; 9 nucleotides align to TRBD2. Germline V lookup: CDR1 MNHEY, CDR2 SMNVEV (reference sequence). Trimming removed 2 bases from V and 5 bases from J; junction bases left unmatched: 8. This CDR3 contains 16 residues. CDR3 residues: CASSLVAGGPRDTQYF. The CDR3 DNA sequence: TGTGCCAGCAGTTTAGTGGCGGGGGGGCCGAGAGATACGCAGTATTTT.

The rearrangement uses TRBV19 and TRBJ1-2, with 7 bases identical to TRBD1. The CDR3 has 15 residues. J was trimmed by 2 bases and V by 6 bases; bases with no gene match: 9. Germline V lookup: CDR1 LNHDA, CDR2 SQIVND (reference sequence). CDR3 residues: CASRVGDSSNYGYTF. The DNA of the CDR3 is TGTGCCAGTAGGGTAGGGGACAGCTCCAACTATGGCTACACCTTC.

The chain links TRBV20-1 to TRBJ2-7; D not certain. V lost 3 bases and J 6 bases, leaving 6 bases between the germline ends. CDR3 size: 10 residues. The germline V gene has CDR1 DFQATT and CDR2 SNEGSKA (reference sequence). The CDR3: CSARGPEQYF. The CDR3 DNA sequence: TGCAGTGCTAGGGGTCCCGAGCAGTACTTC.

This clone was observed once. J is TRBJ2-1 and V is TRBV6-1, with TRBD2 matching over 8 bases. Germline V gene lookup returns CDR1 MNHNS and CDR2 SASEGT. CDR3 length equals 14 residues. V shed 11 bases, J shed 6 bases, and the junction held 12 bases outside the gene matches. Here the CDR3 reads CAAGAGVAPNEQFF. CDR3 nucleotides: TGTGCCGCGGGAGCGGGAGTTGCCCCCAATGAGCAGTTCTTC.

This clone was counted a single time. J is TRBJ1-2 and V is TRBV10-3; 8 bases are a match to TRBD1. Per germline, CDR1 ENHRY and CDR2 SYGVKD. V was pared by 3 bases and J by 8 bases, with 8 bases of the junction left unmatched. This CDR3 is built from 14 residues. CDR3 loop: CAISEEQGARGYTF. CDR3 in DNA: TGTGCCATCAGTGAAGAGCAGGGGGCGCGCGGCTACACCTTC.

The CDR3, as DNA: TGCGCCAGCAGTGACCTTTACAATGAGCAGTTCTTC. As protein: CASSDLYNEQFF. The chain combines TRBV10-1 with TRBJ2-1; D remains unclear. The CDR3 consists of 12 residues. V was trimmed by 3 bases and J by 4 bases, leaving 4 bases between them. Germline V gene sequence: CDR1 WNHNN, CDR2 SYGVQD (reference sequence).

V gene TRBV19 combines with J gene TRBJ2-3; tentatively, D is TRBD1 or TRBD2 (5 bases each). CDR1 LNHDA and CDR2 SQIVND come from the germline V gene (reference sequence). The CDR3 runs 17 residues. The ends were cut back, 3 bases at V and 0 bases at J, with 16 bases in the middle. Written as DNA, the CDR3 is TGTGCCAGTAGTATTCTCACCGGGACCGGGAGCACAGATACGCAGTATTTT. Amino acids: CASSILTGTGSTDTQYF.

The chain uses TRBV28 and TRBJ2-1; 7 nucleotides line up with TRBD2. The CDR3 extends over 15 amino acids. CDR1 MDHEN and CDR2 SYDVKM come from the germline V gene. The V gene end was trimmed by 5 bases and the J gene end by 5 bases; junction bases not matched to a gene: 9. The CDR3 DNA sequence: TGTGCCAGCAGTATTGGGGGGGAGGCGAACAATGAGCAGTTCTTC. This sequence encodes CASSIGGEANNEQFF.

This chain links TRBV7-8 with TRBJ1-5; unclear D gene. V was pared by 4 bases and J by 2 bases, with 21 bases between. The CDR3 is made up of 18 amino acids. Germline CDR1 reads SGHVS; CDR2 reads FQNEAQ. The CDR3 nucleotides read TGTGCCAGCAGCTCCCATTTGAGAGGGAATAGGGGCAATCAGCCCCAGCATTTT. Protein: CASSSHLRGNRGNQPQHF.

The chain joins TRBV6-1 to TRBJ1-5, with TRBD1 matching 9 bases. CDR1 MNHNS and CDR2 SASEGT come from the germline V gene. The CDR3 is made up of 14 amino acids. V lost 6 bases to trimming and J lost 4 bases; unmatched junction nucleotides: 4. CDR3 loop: CASSDDRGNQPQHF. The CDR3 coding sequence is TGTGCCAGCAGCGATGACAGGGGGAATCAGCCCCAGCATTTT.

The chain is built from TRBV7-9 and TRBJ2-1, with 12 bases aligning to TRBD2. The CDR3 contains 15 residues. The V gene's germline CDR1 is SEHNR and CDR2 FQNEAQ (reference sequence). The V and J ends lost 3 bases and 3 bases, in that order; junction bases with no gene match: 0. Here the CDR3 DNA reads TGTGCCAGCAGCTTGACTAGCGGGGGCTACAATGAGCAGTTCTTC. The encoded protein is CASSLTSGGYNEQFF.

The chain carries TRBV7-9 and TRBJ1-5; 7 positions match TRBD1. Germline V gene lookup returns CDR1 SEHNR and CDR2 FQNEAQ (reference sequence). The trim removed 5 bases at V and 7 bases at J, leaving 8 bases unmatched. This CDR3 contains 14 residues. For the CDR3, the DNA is TGTGCCAGCAGCACCGACAGGGTAGGACAGCCCCAGCATTTT. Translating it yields CASSTDRVGQPQHF.

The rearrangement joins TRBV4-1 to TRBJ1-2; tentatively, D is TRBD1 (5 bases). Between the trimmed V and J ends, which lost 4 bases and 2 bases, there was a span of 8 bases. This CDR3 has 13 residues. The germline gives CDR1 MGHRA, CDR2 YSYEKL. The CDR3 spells CASSPAGNYGYTF. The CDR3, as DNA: TGCGCCAGCAGCCCCGCAGGGAACTATGGCTACACCTTC.

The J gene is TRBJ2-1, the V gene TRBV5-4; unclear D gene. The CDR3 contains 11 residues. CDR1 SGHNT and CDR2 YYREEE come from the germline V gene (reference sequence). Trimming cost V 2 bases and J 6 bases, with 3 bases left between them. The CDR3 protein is CASSFFNEQFF. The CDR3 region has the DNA TGTGCCAGCAGCTTTTTCAATGAGCAGTTCTTC.

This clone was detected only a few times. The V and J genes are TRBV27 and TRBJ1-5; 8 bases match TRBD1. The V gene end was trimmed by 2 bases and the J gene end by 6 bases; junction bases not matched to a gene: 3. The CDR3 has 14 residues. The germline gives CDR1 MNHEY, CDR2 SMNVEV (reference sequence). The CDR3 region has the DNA TGTGCCAGCAGTTTACTGACAGGGGCTCAGCCCCAGCATTTT. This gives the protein CASSLLTGAQPQHF.

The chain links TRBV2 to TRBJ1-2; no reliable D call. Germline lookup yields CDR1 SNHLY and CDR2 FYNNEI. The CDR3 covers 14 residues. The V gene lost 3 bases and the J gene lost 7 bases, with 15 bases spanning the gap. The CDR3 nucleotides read TGTGCCAGCAGTGATGGTAGGTCGGCTACTGGCTACACCTTC. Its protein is CASSDGRSATGYTF.

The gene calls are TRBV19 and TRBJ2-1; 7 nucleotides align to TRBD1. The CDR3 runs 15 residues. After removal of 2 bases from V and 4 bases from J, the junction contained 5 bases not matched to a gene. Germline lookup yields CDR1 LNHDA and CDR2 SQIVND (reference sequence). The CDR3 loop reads CASSINRGRYNEQFF. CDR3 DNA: TGTGCCAGTAGTATAAACAGGGGTAGGTACAATGAGCAGTTCTTC.

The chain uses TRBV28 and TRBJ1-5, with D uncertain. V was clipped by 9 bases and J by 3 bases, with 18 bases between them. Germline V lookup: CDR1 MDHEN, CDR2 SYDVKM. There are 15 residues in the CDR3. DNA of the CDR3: TGTGCCAGTCGTAAAGACGGAGTAATCAATCAGCCCCAGCATTTT. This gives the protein CASRKDGVINQPQHF.

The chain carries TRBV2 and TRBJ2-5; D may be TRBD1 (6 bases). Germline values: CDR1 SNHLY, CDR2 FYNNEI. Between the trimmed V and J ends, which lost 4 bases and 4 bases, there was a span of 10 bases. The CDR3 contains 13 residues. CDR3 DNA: TGTGCCAGCAGTGTGGGGGCCCGAGAGACCCAGTACTTC. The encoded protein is CASSVGARETQYF.

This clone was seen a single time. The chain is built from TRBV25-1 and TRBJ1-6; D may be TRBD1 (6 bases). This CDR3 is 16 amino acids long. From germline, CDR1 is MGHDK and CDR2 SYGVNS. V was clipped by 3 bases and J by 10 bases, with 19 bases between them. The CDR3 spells CASSEARAGAGSPLHF. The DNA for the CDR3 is TGTGCCAGCAGTGAGGCAAGGGCAGGGGCAGGCTCACCCCTCCACTTT.

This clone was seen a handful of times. The chain's CDR3 is CASSFSTTRGELFF. CDR3 nucleotides: TGTGCCAGCAGTTTTTCTACTACTAGGGGGGAGCTGTTTTTT. V and J are TRBV28 and TRBJ2-2; D perhaps matches TRBD2 (5 bases). V was shortened by 3 bases and J by 8 bases, with 13 bases between the two germline ends. The CDR3 is made up of 14 amino acids. Per germline, CDR1 MDHEN and CDR2 SYDVKM.